This T cell receptor (beta chain) comes out of a study of human T cells and chemical hapten exposure. About the study: Sensitization was performed using 2% DPC on a 2 cm by 2 cm upper inner arm skin site. Affected patients, primarily female, had alopecia areata, totalis or universalis.

The table lists this clonotype with a few counts. Time point noted: pre-sensitization, week 0. Treatment given: therapeutic diphenylcyclopropenone sensitization with weekly scalp DPC. Patients had alopecia, were aged 18 to 70, and were not pregnant. V dropped 1 base and J dropped 2; count of bases not matched to a gene: 6. The CDR3 covers 15 residues. Per the germline V gene, CDR1 is DFQATT and CDR2 is SNEGSKA (reference sequence). From the RACE reads, TCRdb called clonotypes with MiXCR, one entry per CDR3 protein. The table includes about 110,000 distinct CDR3 sequences, less than 15% detected once. This TCR was recovered from a woman between 45 and 60 years old with alopecia areata. Some clones in this sample may be carry-over from other donors' samples. Sample: whole blood, taken in connection with sensitization to the hapten diphenylcyclopropenone (DPC). The chain has TRBV20-1 and TRBJ2-3; TRBD1 matches at 7 bases. CDR3 DNA sequence: TGCAGTGCTAGAGCCGGGGACAGACTCACAGATACGCAGTATTTT. Its translation is CSARAGDRLTDTQYF.